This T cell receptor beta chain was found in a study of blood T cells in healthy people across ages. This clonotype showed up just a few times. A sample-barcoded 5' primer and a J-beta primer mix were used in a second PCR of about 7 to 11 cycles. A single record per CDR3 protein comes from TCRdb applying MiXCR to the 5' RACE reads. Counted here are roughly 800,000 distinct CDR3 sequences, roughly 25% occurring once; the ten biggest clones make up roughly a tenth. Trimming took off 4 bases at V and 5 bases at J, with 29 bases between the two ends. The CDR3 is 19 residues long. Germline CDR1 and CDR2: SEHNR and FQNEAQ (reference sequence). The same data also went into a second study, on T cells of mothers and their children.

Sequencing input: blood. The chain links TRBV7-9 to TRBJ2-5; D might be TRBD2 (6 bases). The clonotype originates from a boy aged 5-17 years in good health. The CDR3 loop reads CASSSNWPRGNGVSETQYF. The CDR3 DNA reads TGTGCCAGCAGCTCCAACTGGCCGCGGGGAAACGGTGTTTCGGAGACCCAGTACTTC.